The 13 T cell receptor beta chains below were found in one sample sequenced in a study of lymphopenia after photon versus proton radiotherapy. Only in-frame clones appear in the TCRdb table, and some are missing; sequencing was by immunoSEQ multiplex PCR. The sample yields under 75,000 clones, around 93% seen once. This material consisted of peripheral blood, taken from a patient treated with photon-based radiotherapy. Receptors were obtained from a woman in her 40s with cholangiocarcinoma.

DNA of the CDR3: TGCAGCACCCGGTCCGGCCTGAACACTGAAGCTTTCTTT. Translating it yields CSTRSGLNTEAFF. This sequence joins TRBV29-1 and TRBJ1-1; D is undetermined. V dropped 8 bases and J dropped 0 bases, with 13 bases sitting between them. The CDR3 consists of 13 residues. CDR1 and CDR2 (germline): SQVTM, ANQGSEA.

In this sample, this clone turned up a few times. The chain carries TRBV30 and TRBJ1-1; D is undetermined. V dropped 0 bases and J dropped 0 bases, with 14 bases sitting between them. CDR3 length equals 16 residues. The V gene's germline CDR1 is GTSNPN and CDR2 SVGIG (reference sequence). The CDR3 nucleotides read TGTGCCTGGAGTGTAATTAGGAGCATCATGAACACTGAAGCTTTCTTT. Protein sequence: CAWSVIRSIMNTEAFF. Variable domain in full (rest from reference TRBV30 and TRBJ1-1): SQTIHQWPATLVQPVGSPLSLECTVEGTSNPNLYWYRQAAGRGLQLLFYSVGIGQISSEVPQNLSASRPQDRQFILSSKKLLLSDSGFYLCAWSVIRSIMNTEAFFGQGTRLTVV.

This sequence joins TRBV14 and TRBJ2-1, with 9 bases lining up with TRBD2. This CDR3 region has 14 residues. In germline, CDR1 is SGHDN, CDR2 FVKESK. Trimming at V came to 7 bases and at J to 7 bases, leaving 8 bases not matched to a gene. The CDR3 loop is CASKVSGSGNEQFF. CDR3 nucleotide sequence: TGTGCCAGCAAGGTTAGCGGGAGTGGAAATGAGCAGTTCTTC.

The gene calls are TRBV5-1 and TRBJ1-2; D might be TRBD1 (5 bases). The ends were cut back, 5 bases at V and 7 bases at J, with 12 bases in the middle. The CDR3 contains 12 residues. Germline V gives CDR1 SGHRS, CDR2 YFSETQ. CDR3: CASSTGLGGYTF. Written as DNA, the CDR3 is TGCGCCAGCAGTACAGGTTTAGGTGGCTACACCTTC.

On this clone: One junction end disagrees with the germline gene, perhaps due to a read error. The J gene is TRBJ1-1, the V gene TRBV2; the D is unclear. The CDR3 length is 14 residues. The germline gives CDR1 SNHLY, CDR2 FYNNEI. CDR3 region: CASSGGRVKTEAFF. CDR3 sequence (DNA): TGTGCCAGCAGTGGTGGGAGGGTGAAGACTGAAGCTTTCTTT.

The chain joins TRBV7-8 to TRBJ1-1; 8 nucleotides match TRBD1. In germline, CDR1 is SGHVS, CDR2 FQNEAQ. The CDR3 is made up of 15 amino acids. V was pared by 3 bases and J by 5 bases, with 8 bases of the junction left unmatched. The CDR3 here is CASSFPGQGVTEAFF. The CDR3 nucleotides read TGTGCCAGCAGCTTTCCAGGACAGGGAGTAACTGAAGCTTTCTTT.

Here the CDR3 DNA reads TGTGCCAGCAGCTCCCGGGACAGGGGAAGTTGGGGCTACACCTTC. This gives the protein CASSSRDRGSWGYTF. The chain is built from TRBV7-9 and TRBJ1-2, with 10 bases lining up with TRBD1. CDR1 and CDR2 (germline): SEHNR, FQNEAQ (reference sequence). The trim removed 4 bases at V and 8 bases at J, leaving 10 bases unmatched. The CDR3 is made up of 15 amino acids. The full variable domain, completed using reference TRBV7-9 and TRBJ1-2, is DTGVSQNPRHKITKRGQNVTFRCDPISEHNRLYWYRQTLGQGPEFLTYFQNEAQLEKSRLLSDRFSAERPKGSFSTLEIQRTEQGDSAMYLCASSSRDRGSWGYTFGSGTRLTVV.

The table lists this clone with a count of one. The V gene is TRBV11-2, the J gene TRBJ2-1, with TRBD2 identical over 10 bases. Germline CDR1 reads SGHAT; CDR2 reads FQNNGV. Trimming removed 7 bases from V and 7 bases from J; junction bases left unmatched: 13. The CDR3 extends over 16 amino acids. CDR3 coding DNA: TGTGCCAGCACCCAAGACCAGCGGGAGGGGACTAATGAGCAGTTCTTC. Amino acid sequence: CASTQDQREGTNEQFF.

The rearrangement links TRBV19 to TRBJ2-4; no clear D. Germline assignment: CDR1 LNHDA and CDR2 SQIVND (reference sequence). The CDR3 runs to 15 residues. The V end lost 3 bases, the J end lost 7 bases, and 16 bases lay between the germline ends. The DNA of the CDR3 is TGTGCCAGTAGTATCCCGAAACTTTCGGGCAACATTCAGTACTTC. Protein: CASSIPKLSGNIQYF.

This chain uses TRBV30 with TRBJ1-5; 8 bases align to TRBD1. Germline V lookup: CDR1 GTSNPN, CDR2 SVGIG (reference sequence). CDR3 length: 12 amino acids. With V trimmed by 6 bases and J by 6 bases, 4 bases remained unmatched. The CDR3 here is CACGQGIQPQHF. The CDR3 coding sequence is TGTGCCTGTGGACAGGGTATTCAGCCCCAGCATTTT.

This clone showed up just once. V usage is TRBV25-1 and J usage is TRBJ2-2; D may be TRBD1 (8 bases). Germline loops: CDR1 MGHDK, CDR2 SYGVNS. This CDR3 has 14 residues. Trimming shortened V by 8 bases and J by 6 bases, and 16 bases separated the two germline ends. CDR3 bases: TGTGCCAGCTCTGACAGGGGAGGGTCCGGGGAGCTGTTTTTT. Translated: CASSDRGGSGELFF.

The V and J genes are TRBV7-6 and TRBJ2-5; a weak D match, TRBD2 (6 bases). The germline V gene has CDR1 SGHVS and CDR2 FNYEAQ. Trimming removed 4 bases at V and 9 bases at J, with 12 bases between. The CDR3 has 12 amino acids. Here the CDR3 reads CASSSPGLPQYF. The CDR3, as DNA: TGTGCCAGCAGCTCACCGGGACTCCCCCAGTACTTC.

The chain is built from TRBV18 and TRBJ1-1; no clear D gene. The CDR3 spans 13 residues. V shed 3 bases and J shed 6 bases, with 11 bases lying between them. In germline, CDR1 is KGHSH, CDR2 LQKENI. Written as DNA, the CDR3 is TGTGCCAGCTCACCCCGGGATATCGCTGAAGCTTTCTTT. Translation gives CASSPRDIAEAFF.